This is a list of T cell receptor beta chains from one sample in a study of T cell responses to AZD1222 COVID-19 vaccine. Libraries were prepared by immunoSEQ multiplex PCR; TCRdb keeps only in-frame clonotypes and omits some of them. The sample contains some 69,000 clones, 75% to 85% of which appear only once. The source was peripheral blood, collected 28 days after the second AZD1222 dose. These receptors originate from an adult who received the AZD1222 COVID-19 vaccine. The CDR3 runs from the conserved cysteine through the conserved F or W.

J,V,CDR3
TRBJ2-1,TRBV27,CASSLSLAWNEQFF
TRBJ1-1,TRBV6-5,CASRPDRLNTEAFF
TRBJ2-3,TRBV4-2,CASSYLAGVPDTQYF
TRBJ1-2,TRBV19,CASIPGQLGDYGYTF
TRBJ2-3,TRBV5-6,CASSYITDTQYF
TRBJ2-7,TRBV27,CASSGGLSYEQYF
TRBJ2-5,TRBV4-1,CASSQDGQLLQETQYF
TRBJ1-6,TRBV4-3,CASSQEGPYNSPLHF
TRBJ1-6,TRBV3-1/TRBV3-2,CASSQRGGQLYNSPLHF
TRBJ2-1,TRBV7-9,CASSLGLGTNEQFF
TRBJ1-2,TRBV6-5,CASSPSDRADGYTF
TRBJ1-2,TRBV5-1,CASSFGDRGPVSYGYTF
TRBJ1-1,TRBV29-1,CSVDGQENTEAFF
TRBJ1-4,TRBV12-3/TRBV12-4,CASSLFRSEKLFF
TRBJ1-1,TRBV10-3,CAISDAKGGPEAFF
TRBJ1-1,TRBV4-3,CASSQEDRDAAEAFF